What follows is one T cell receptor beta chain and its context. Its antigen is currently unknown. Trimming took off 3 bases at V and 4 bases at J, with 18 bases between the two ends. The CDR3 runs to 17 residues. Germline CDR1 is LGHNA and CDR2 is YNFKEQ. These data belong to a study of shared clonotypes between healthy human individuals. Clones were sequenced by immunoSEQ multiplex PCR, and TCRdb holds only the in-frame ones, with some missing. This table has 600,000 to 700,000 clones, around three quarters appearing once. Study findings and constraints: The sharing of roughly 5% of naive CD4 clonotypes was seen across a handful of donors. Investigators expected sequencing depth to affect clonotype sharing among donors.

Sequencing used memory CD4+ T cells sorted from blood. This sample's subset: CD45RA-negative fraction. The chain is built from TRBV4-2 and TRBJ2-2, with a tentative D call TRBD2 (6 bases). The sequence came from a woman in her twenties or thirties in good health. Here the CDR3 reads CASSHSPGLLSTGELFF. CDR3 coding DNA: TGTGCCAGCAGCCACTCCCCGGGACTCCTTTCCACCGGGGAGCTGTTTTTT.